This T cell receptor beta chain was sequenced for a study of a mutant IDH1 vaccine in newly diagnosed glioma. Whole-study results and caveats: Researchers report vaccine-induced immune responses in approximately 93% of patients.

The data were produced by immunoSEQ multiplex PCR, yet TCRdb's version contains in-frame clones alone and is incomplete. There are under 90,000 clones in the sample; about four fifths occur only once, and around 8.5% lies in the top ten. This sample's time point: baseline, week 1 (first vaccination visit). The sample's treatment: pre-vaccination baseline after standard-of-care therapy. The V gene's germline CDR1 is SQVTM and CDR2 ANQGSEA. Trimming took off 3 bases at V and 0 bases at J, with 12 bases between the two ends. The CDR3 totals 16 residues. Notes on this clone: What it binds is not known.

This receptor was identified in a man over 45 with glioma. V is TRBV29-1 and J is TRBJ2-6; tentatively, D is TRBD2 (6 bases). The sample consisted of PBMCs, taken from a glioma patient treated with radiotherapy, temozolomide or both. For the CDR3, the DNA is TGCAGCGTTGAGTCTGCGGGGACCTCTGGGGCCAACGTCCTGACTTTC. It codes for CSVESAGTSGANVLTF.